These 22 T cell receptor beta chains share one sample of origin, sequenced in a study of CD8+ T cells in alopecia areata. On the basis of CD4, CD8alpha, NKG2D, NKG2ACE and other markers, pooled cutaneous lymph node cells were sorted. Isolated RNA was reverse transcribed into cDNA used as the sequencing template. Assay used: immunoSEQ multiplex PCR; TCRdb lists only in-frame clones, some missing. The sample counts approximately 280,000 clones, none seen once; the ten largest own 0.9% to 1.5%. The sequenced material came from CD4+ T cells sorted from a lymph node. The receptor source for this set is a C3H/HeJ mouse with alopecia areata. Strain haplotype (MHC): H2-k.

To note about this clone: Germline and genes here are mouse. The sequence runs out 4 residues before the end of the CDR3; the remainder is reconstructed from the germline J gene. Other nucleotide sequences from this sample produce the same CDR3. V is TRBV5 and J is TRBJ2-1; 10 nucleotides agree with TRBD1. The CDR3 consists of 15 residues. In germline, CDR1 is LGHNA, CDR2 YNLKQL (reference sequence). The J segment lost 3 bases and the V segment lost 3 bases, leaving 2 bases of the junction unmatched. CDR3 DNA (partial): TGTGCCAGCAGCCAGGGGACAGGGGTCTATGCT. It specifies CASSQGTGVYA. The whole CDR3 is CASSQGTGVYAEQFF.

This clone occurred a few times. Gene names follow the mouse nomenclature. The read comes to an end 4 residues before the CDR3 does, leaving the germline J gene to fill in the end. The sample carries other DNA sequences with the same CDR3. The genes are TRBV19 and TRBJ2-7, with TRBD2 matching 8 bases. The germline V gene has CDR1 FNHDT and CDR2 SITEND (reference sequence). This CDR3 has 14 residues. CDR3 DNA (partial): TGTGCCAGCAGTATACGGCTGGGGGGTTAT. It translates to CASSIRLGGY. The whole CDR3 sequence is CASSIRLGGYEQYF.

Notes on this clone: All gene names here are mouse names. The read halts 4 residues ahead of the CDR3 end, with the missing end drawn from the germline J gene. The gene calls are TRBV13-2 and TRBJ2-1, with TRBD2 matching 9 bases. Trimming removed 0 bases from V and 1 base from J; junction bases left unmatched: 2. CDR1 NNHNN and CDR2 SYGAGS come from the germline V gene (reference sequence). The CDR3 runs to 16 residues. CDR3 DNA (partial): TGTGCCAGCGGTGATGTTGGGGGGGCCAACTATGCT. This translates into CASGDVGGANYA. The full CDR3 protein is CASGDVGGANYAEQFF.

As to this clone: Genes and germline are mouse. This CDR3 is CASSQDTINSDYTF. The CDR3 bases that were read are TGTGCCAGCAGCCAAGATACTATAAACTCC. The chain has TRBV5 and TRBJ1-2, with D hard to call. The read ends 4 residues before the CDR3 terminus; that terminus is restored from the germline J gene. Germline V CDR1 and CDR2: LGHNA, YNLKQL (reference sequence). Trimming left V 0 bases short and J 1 base short, with 6 bases between. The CDR3 loop spans 14 amino acids.

This clone was observed a few times. Mouse gene names apply. CDR3 bases read: TGTGCCTGGAGTCTAGGGACTGGGGGGGGTGCAGAA. Protein product: CAWSLGTGGGAE. Given in full, the CDR3 is CAWSLGTGGGAETLYF. The genes are TRBV31 and TRBJ2-3; 13 bases match TRBD2. The sequence runs out 4 residues before the end of the CDR3; the remainder is reconstructed from the germline J gene. The CDR3 runs 16 residues. Germline V gene data show CDR1 as GKSSPN and CDR2 as SITVG. V lost 0 bases to trimming and J lost 1 base; unmatched junction nucleotides: 1.

On this clone itself: Here the gene names and germline are mouse. The read ends 4 residues shy of where the CDR3 ends; the end is completed using the germline J gene. Different DNA sequences within this sample yield the same CDR3. V usage is TRBV1 and J usage is TRBJ2-5; 11 bases line up with TRBD2. The V gene end was trimmed by 1 base and the J gene end by 3 bases; junction bases not matched to a gene: 0. Germline-derived CDR1 and CDR2 are NSQYPW and LRSPGD (reference sequence). The CDR3 has 15 residues. CDR3 bases read: TGCACCTGCAGTGCAGGGACTGGGGGGCAAGAC. It codes for CTCSAGTGGQD. The entire CDR3 is CTCSAGTGGQDTQYF. Full variable domain (rest looked up from reference TRBV1 and TRBJ2-5): VTLLEQNPRWRLVPRGQAVNLRCILKNSQYPWMSWYQQDLQKQLQWLFTLRSPGDKEVKSLPGADYLATRVTDTELRLQVANMSQGRTLYCTCSAGTGGQDTQYFGPGTRLLVL.

Concerning this clone itself: Mouse germline and gene names are used. With the read ending 4 residues before the CDR3 end, the germline J gene is used to fill in that end. This sequence joins TRBV1 and TRBJ2-1, with D perhaps TRBD1 (7 bases). Germline CDR1 and CDR2: NSQYPW and LRSPGD (reference sequence). The CDR3 is 15 amino acids. This CDR3 is CTCSAHRGTGAEQFF. The sequenced part of the CDR3 DNA is TGCACCTGCAGTGCCCACAGGGGAACTGGGGCT. The complete variable domain, with remaining parts taken from reference TRBV1 and TRBJ2-1, reads VTLLEQNPRWRLVPRGQAVNLRCILKNSQYPWMSWYQQDLQKQLQWLFTLRSPGDKEVKSLPGADYLATRVTDTELRLQVANMSQGRTLYCTCSAHRGTGAEQFFGPGTRLTVL.

This clone has more than one count but fewer than ten. All gene names here are mouse names. With the read ending 4 residues before the CDR3 end, the germline J gene is used to fill in that end. This chain connects TRBV5 to TRBJ2-3; 8 bases map to TRBD1. Germline lookup yields CDR1 LGHNA and CDR2 YNLKQL (reference sequence). This CDR3 comprises 15 residues. The V segment lost 4 bases and the J segment 3 bases; nucleotides outside the gene matches: 6. The covered CDR3 bases are TGTGCCAGCAGCCCCCGTAGACAGGGGGCAGAA. Translating gives CASSPRRQGAE. The whole CDR3 is CASSPRRQGAETLYF.

Remarks on this clone: All gene names here are mouse names. The read terminates 4 residues before the CDR3 end, so the remaining end is supplied by the germline J gene. The V and J genes are TRBV31 and TRBJ2-5, with D unclear. Deletions cut 2 bases from V and 1 base from J, with 7 bases between. Germline V gene data show CDR1 as GKSSPN and CDR2 as SITVG. This CDR3 spans 13 amino acids. This CDR3 is CAWSSGYQDTQYF. The CDR3 DNA, read in part, is TGTGCCTGGAGTTCTGGATACCAAGAC.

This clone appeared a few times. The gene names given are mouse names. From the germline J gene comes the end of the CDR3, since the read stops 4 residues before it. This chain joins TRBV13-2 and TRBJ2-1, with D perhaps TRBD1 (6 bases). V was shortened by 3 bases and J by 3 bases, with 7 bases between the two germline ends. This CDR3 is 13 amino acids long. Per the germline V gene, CDR1 is NNHNN and CDR2 is SYGAGS (reference sequence). The CDR3 spells CASGADSYAEQFF. The part of the CDR3 DNA that was read is TGTGCCAGCGGTGCGGACAGCTATGCT.

For this clone: Gene names follow the mouse nomenclature. Read data end 4 residues before the CDR3 end; the end is taken from the germline J gene. This chain joins TRBV19 and TRBJ2-2, with 14 bases that match TRBD2. After removal of 2 bases from V and 3 bases from J, the junction contained 6 bases not matched to a gene. This CDR3 is 18 amino acids long. In germline, CDR1 is FNHDT, CDR2 SITEND (reference sequence). The CDR3 spells CASSMTGTGGADTGQLYF. CDR3 DNA (partial): TGTGCCAGCAGTATGACGGGGACTGGGGGGGCTGACACCGGG.

For this clone: Gene labels here are mouse ones. The read falls 4 residues short of the CDR3 end, and the missing part is taken from the germline J gene. Other nucleotide sequences in the sample specify the same CDR3. This chain connects TRBV13-3 to TRBJ2-2, with 7 bases fitting TRBD1. The CDR3 sequence is 14 residues long. Germline values: CDR1 NNHDY, CDR2 SYVADS. The trim removed 3 bases at V and 3 bases at J, leaving 2 bases unmatched. The sequenced part of the CDR3 DNA is TGTGCCAGCAGTGTCCAGGGGGACACCGGG. It encodes CASSVQGDTG. The complete CDR3 sequence is CASSVQGDTGQLYF.

In its sample, this clone was seen a few times. The genes are named according to mouse. The read ends 4 residues before the CDR3 terminus; that terminus is restored from the germline J gene. The chain combines TRBV13-3 with TRBJ2-1, with 11 bases aligning to TRBD2. CDR1 and CDR2 from the germline V gene are NNHDY and SYVADS. The CDR3 has 16 residues. The covered CDR3 bases are TGTGCCAGCAGTGGGGGAACTGGGGGGGCTAGGGCT. This encodes CASSGGTGGARA. The full CDR3 is CASSGGTGGARAEQFF.

This clone showed up just a few times. The gene names given are mouse names. The missing CDR3 end, 4 residues past where the read stops, is filled in from the germline J gene. The chain recombines TRBV19 with TRBJ2-7, with TRBD2 matching 8 bases. Germline loops: CDR1 FNHDT, CDR2 SITEND (reference sequence). The CDR3 spans 13 residues. The part of the CDR3 DNA that was read is TGTGCCAGCAGTCGACTGGGGATGTAT. Its protein product is CASSRLGMY. The CDR3 as a whole reads CASSRLGMYEQYF.

In this sample, this clone turned up a few times. All gene names here are mouse names. Sequencing ends 3 residues short of the CDR3 end; the germline J gene provides the rest. This chain joins TRBV5 and TRBJ1-6; the D is unclear. TRBJ1-6 is sorted into the ORF group, with uncertain function. CDR1 and CDR2 (germline): LGHNA, YNLKQL (reference sequence). The CDR3 has 14 residues. The V end lost 0 bases, the J end lost 7 bases, and 7 bases lay between the germline ends. This chain's CDR3 is CASSQDGVNSPLYF. CDR3 bases read: TGTGCCAGCAGCCAAGATGGGGTCAATTCGCCC.

As regards this clone: Mouse names are used for the genes. The sequence runs out 4 residues before the end of the CDR3; the remainder is reconstructed from the germline J gene. The chain employs TRBV19 and TRBJ2-2; D is unclear. Germline lookup yields CDR1 FNHDT and CDR2 SITEND (reference sequence). The CDR3 spans 12 residues. V gave up 4 bases and J gave up 6 bases, with 7 bases separating them. The sequenced CDR3 bases are TGTGCCAGCAGTTCCCCTCCCGGG. Its translation: CASSSPPG. The entire CDR3 is CASSSPPGQLYF. Drawing the rest from reference TRBV19 and TRBJ2-2, the complete variable domain is GGIITQTPKFLIGQEGQKLTLKCQQNFNHDTMYWYRQDSGKGLRLIYYSITENDLQKGDLSEGYDASREKKSSFSLTVTSAQKNEMAVFLCASSSPPGQLYFGEGSKLTVL.

The table lists this clone with a few counts. Gene names refer to mouse genes. The read terminates 4 residues before the CDR3 end, so the remaining end is supplied by the germline J gene. This sequence joins TRBV13-2 and TRBJ1-2; D gene uncertain. The germline V and J ends were trimmed by 0 bases and 0 bases, with 6 bases remaining between them. The germline gives CDR1 NNHNN, CDR2 SYGAGS (reference sequence). CDR3 size: 14 residues. Partial CDR3 DNA: TGTGCCAGCGGTGATGGGGATGCAAACTCC. It codes for CASGDGDANS. The whole CDR3 sequence is CASGDGDANSDYTF.

Points on this clone: Genes and germline come from the mouse. The CDR3: CASGASGNSPLYF. The DNA read from the CDR3 is TGTGCCAGCGGTGCCTCAGGGAATTCGCCC. V usage is TRBV13-2 and J usage is TRBJ1-6; a possible D gene is TRBD1 (5 bases). The read comes to an end 3 residues before the CDR3 does, leaving the germline J gene to fill in the end. TRBJ1-6 is sorted into the ORF group, with uncertain function. Trimming cost V 3 bases and J 7 bases, with 8 bases left between them. The CDR3 consists of 13 residues. In germline, CDR1 is NNHNN, CDR2 SYGAGS (reference sequence).

Comments on this clone: Here the gene names and germline are mouse. Coverage ceases 4 residues before the CDR3 finishes, and the germline J gene fills in the end. This chain links TRBV1 with TRBJ2-2; D unclear. Germline CDR1 reads NSQYPW; CDR2 reads LRSPGD (reference sequence). The CDR3 runs to 13 residues. Trimming took 4 bases from V and 0 from J, leaving 3 bases between them. The covered CDR3 bases are TGCACCTGCAGTGAGGCAAACACCGGG. Protein sequence: CTCSEANTG. In full, the CDR3 reads CTCSEANTGQLYF. Full variable domain (missing parts from reference TRBV1 and TRBJ2-2): VTLLEQNPRWRLVPRGQAVNLRCILKNSQYPWMSWYQQDLQKQLQWLFTLRSPGDKEVKSLPGADYLATRVTDTELRLQVANMSQGRTLYCTCSEANTGQLYFGEGSKLTVL.

This clone was counted only a few times. Gene and germline names: mouse. Partial CDR3 DNA: TGTGCCAGCAGCCAAGGTGGCAGGACCTAT. It is translated as CASSQGGRTY. The whole CDR3 sequence reads CASSQGGRTYEQYF. This sequence joins TRBV5 and TRBJ2-7, with no clear D. Read coverage stops 4 residues before the CDR3 terminus; the germline J gene supplies the remainder. Trimming removed 1 base at V and 2 bases at J, with 9 bases between. Germline assignment: CDR1 LGHNA and CDR2 YNLKQL (reference sequence). CDR3 length: 14 residues.

Remarks on this clone: Each gene name is a mouse one. The chain's CDR3 is CASSDLGGEAEQFF. The CDR3 DNA, read in part, is TGTGCCAGCAGTGATCTTGGGGGGGAAGCT. V is TRBV13-1 and J is TRBJ2-1, with 8 bases that match TRBD2. The read comes to an end 4 residues before the CDR3 does, leaving the germline J gene to fill in the end. The CDR3 sequence is 14 residues long. The germline CDR1 and CDR2 sequences are NSHNY and SYGAGN.

This clone turned up a few times. Gene names refer to mouse genes. CDR3 amino acids: CASSLQGGDTGQLYF. The DNA read from the CDR3 is TGTGCCAGCAGTCTACAGGGTGGGGACACCGGG. This chain uses TRBV19 with TRBJ2-2; maybe TRBD1 (6 bases). The read falls 4 residues short of the CDR3 end, and the missing part is taken from the germline J gene. The V and J ends lost 4 bases and 3 bases respectively, with 13 bases between them. CDR3 length equals 15 residues. CDR1 and CDR2 from the germline V gene are FNHDT and SITEND (reference sequence).